Listed below are T cell receptor beta chains from one sample, sequenced in a study of T cell responses to AZD1222 COVID-19 vaccine. Assay used: immunoSEQ multiplex PCR; TCRdb lists only in-frame clones, some missing. Of more than 140,000 clones listed, more than 80% are singletons. The sample was peripheral blood, taken on day 0 of AZD1222 vaccination. These receptors were taken from an adult in good health. CDR3s include the opening cysteine and the closing phenylalanine or tryptophan. A D gene is named only where the DNA matches it firmly. Size is omitted from some rows. Given values are once, few, many or a class for expanded clones.

v_gene	abundance	len	d_gene	j_gene	CDR3nt	CDR3aa
TRBV29-1	-	13	-	TRBJ1-6	TGCAGCGTCCGGGACGGAAATAATTCACCCCTCCACTTT	CSVRDGNNSPLHF
TRBV2	-	13	-	TRBJ2-1	TGTGCCAGCAGTATAGTGGCTTACAATGAGCAGTTCTTC	CASSIVAYNEQFF
TRBV5-6	once	13	TRBD1	TRBJ1-5	TGTGCCAGCAGCTTTAGGGGGCATCAGCCCCAGCATTTT	CASSFRGHQPQHF
TRBV18	-	15	-	TRBJ1-5	TGTGCCAGCTCTCCTAACACAGGGAGCAATCAGCCCCAGCATTTT	CASSPNTGSNQPQHF
TRBV20-1	-	13	-	TRBJ1-5	TGCAGTGCTAGTGTGCAGGGGAATCAGCCCCAGCATTTT	CSASVQGNQPQHF
TRBV7-6	-	19	TRBD1	TRBJ1-3	TGTGCCAGCAGCTTAGCGGGGACAGGGGGCCAGGTAGCTGGAAACACCATATATTTT	CASSLAGTGGQVAGNTIYF
TRBV30	-	14	-	TRBJ1-1	TGTGCCTGGAGTACCCAATTGGGGGGCACTGAAGCTTTCTTT	CAWSTQLGGTEAFF
TRBV7-6	-	16	-	TRBJ1-3	TGTGCCAGCAGCCCTGGGACTCTTGTCTCTGGAAACACCATATATTTT	CASSPGTLVSGNTIYF
TRBV28	-	14	-	TRBJ1-6	TGTGCCAGCAGCCCGGGACATATGCGTTCACCCCTCCACTTT	CASSPGHMRSPLHF
TRBV19	-	17	-	TRBJ1-1	TGTGCCAGTAGTATAGATCGGAGGGAACTGGGGAACACTGAAGCTTTCTTT	CASSIDRRELGNTEAFF
TRBV7-9	-	15	TRBD1	TRBJ2-2	TGTGCCAGCAGCGAATGGGACAGAAACACCGGGGAGCTGTTTTTT	CASSEWDRNTGELFF
TRBV19	-	16	-	TRBJ2-5	TGTGCCAGTAGTATAGGGCCCGGGACAAACGAAGAGACCCAGTACTTC	CASSIGPGTNEETQYF
TRBV27	few	15	-	TRBJ2-7	TGTGCCAGCAGTTCCGTGGGACTTCCGCCCTACGAGCAGTACTTC	CASSSVGLPPYEQYF
TRBV18	-	16	TRBD2	TRBJ2-3	TGTGCCAGCTCACCGCCCTGGGGGGGGAGCACAGATACGCAGTATTTT	CASSPPWGGSTDTQYF
TRBV5-5	-	15	-	TRBJ2-2	TGTGCCAGCAGCAGATTGACAGTCAACACCGGGGAGCTGTTTTTT	CASSRLTVNTGELFF
TRBV7-8	-	15	TRBD1	TRBJ2-7	TGTGCCAGCAGCTATGGGACAGTAGCATCCTACGAGCAGTACTTC	CASSYGTVASYEQYF
TRBV9	-	14	TRBD1	TRBJ1-2	TGTGCCAGCAGCGTAGTCCTAGGGGGCGGTGGCTACACCTTC	CASSVVLGGGGYTF
TRBV5-4	once	17	-	TRBJ1-2	TGTGCCAGCAGCTCGAACTGGTACCCGACTGATAGCTATGGCTACACCTTC	CASSSNWYPTDSYGYTF
TRBV19	once	14	-	TRBJ1-5	TGTGCCAGTAGTATTGTCAGGGAGGGTCAGCCCCAGCATTTT	CASSIVREGQPQHF
TRBV5-8	-	16	-	TRBJ1-2	TGTGCCAGCAGCTTGGATCCTTTTCCAGGGACCTATGGCTACACCTTC	CASSLDPFPGTYGYTF
TRBV19	-	15	-	TRBJ1-5	TGTGCCAGTAGTACCCGACAGCCGAGCAATCAGCCCCAGCATTTT	CASSTRQPSNQPQHF
TRBV7-9	-	14	-	TRBJ1-4	TGTGCCAGCAGCTTCGGGACATCTAATGAAAAACTGTTTTTT	CASSFGTSNEKLFF
TRBV27	once	14	-	TRBJ1-6	TGTGCCAGCAGTTTAATCGCCCGAAGTTCACCCCTCCACTTT	CASSLIARSSPLHF
TRBV3-1/TRBV3-2	once	14	-	TRBJ2-3	TGTGCCAGCAGCCAAGAACCCAGACTTGATACGCAGTATTTT	CASSQEPRLDTQYF
TRBV19	-	15	-	TRBJ1-6	TGTGCCAGTAGTTTGCGGGCGAATGGTAATTCACCCCTCCACTTT	CASSLRANGNSPLHF
TRBV7-8	-	15	TRBD1	TRBJ1-5	TGTGCCAGCAGCTACCTCAGGGGGAGCAATCAGCCCCAGCATTTT	CASSYLRGSNQPQHF